This T cell receptor beta chain derives from a study of vaccination effects on CD4 cells after COVID-19. In the study overall: Both of the two convalescent patients gave a sample, one 16 days and one a week before vaccination.

Sequencing was preceded by expansion of antigen-specific CD4+ T cells with viral peptide pools in the ViraFEST assay. Investigators separated out CD4+ T cells once around nine days of culture had passed. Confirmation by PCR established that the person had SARS-CoV-2 infection between March and December 2020. Generated by immunoSEQ multiplex PCR, the TCRdb table keeps only in-frame clones and is missing some. In the table there are around 47,000 clones, approximately 70% of which are singletons. The germline CDR1 and CDR2 sequences are SNHLY and FYNNEI. This CDR3 has 19 amino acids. J lost 8 bases, V lost 9 bases, and 27 bases had no gene match. As regards this clone: Its antigen remains unknown.

Study outcomes and limitations: The study found that post-vaccine spike-reactive clones in convalescents were mainly new vaccine-induced clones. Clones arising from infection and from vaccination showed marked clonal contraction late after vaccination.

The receptor was isolated from a human donor who had a prior SARS-CoV-2 infection. The material sequenced was CD4+ T cells from PBMCs cultured with a peptide pool, taken before COVID-19 vaccination. The chain links TRBV2 to TRBJ2-7, with TRBD1 matching 11 bases. CDR3 DNA sequence: TGTGCCAGAGATGGAGGGACAGGGGGAGAGGGTAGCGGCCATATCCAGCAGTACTTC. Translation: CARDGGTGGEGSGHIQQYF.